This T cell receptor beta chain is drawn from a study of blood T cell repertoires in COVID-19 (dated by TCRdb to about 2020). Context from the whole study: Samples covering the acute and convalescent phases of COVID-19 were provided by collaborators in the United States, Italy and Spain. The repertoires were made available in a free public database intended to serve as a resource for research on the immune response to SARS-CoV-2. Deeply sampled blood TCRbeta repertoires from subjects exposed to, actively infected with, or recovered from COVID-19 were included in the dataset. HLA class I and class II types, where available, came from metadata supplied by the sample provider rather than from assay-based typing. The material from the prospective study consisted of cDNA or gDNA derived from T cells, B-cell-depleted T cells, or PBMCs. A de-identified subject ID, COVID-19 status, age in years and sex were almost always included in the sample metadata. The samples were drawn from the first 160 participants of the ongoing ImmuneRACE study and from more than 1,000 subjects provided by 6 global collaborators. The paper's findings and limits, for the study overall: The quantity of clinical and demographic metadata differed by source and by participant and was supplied without curation.

Germline trimming: 6 bases from V, 7 bases from J; junction bases outside gene matches: 6. CDR1 and CDR2 are drawn from the germline V gene: SGHRS, YFSETQ. Including cysteine and phenylalanine, the CDR3 has 14 amino acids. The CDR3 DNA has 42 bases and is translated from base 1. This clone was detected only a few times. Its antigen remains undetermined. No much larger clone exists at a distance of one base, and base qualities are not known. TCRbeta CDR3 regions were amplified from genomic DNA by means of the immunoSEQ Assay, a bias-controlled multiplex PCR. The authors processed their data as follows. The number of nucleated cells in each sample was estimated by amplification of reference gene primers within the assay. To quantify the absolute abundance of each unique TCRbeta CDR3 rearrangement, sequence reads were collapsed and filtered. For each sample, productive Simpson clonality was calculated as the square root of Simpson's diversity index across productive rearrangements. This immuneACCESS table, as held by TCRdb, lists in-frame sequences with V and J called but not all clones. Of the missing ones, under half trace to an unresolved V gene in checked studies; the others have no known cause. V and J calls and clone size follow that table, whereas D and trimming were derived from the DNA. Here the sample has approximately 290,000 clones; about nine tenths occur a single time. In total, the top ten clones hold 11% of the sample.

One collaborating source in Seattle enrolled patients during active infection and followed them longitudinally through the course of disease. Whole blood was collected in K2EDTA tubes by collaborating institutions according to the institutions' own protocols. For TCRbeta analysis, collaborator samples were shipped as frozen whole blood, as isolated PBMCs, or as DNA extracted from either sample type. Input material: peripheral blood. Here the chain combines TRBV5-1 and TRBJ1-6, and TRBD1 matches 8 of the central bases. This sequence was found in a woman under 40 with COVID-19, enrolled during active disease. Here the CDR3 is given as CASTEWTGNSPLHF. The DNA sequence reads TGCGCCAGCACCGAGTGGACAGGGAATTCACCCCTCCACTTT. Beyond the CDR3, the reference TRBV5-1 and TRBJ1-6 genes provide the residues; the full variable domain reads: KAGVTQTPRYLIKTRGQQVTLSCSPISGHRSVSWYQQTPGQGLQFLFEYFSETQRNKGNFPGRFSGRQFSNSRSEMNVSTLELGDSALYLCASTEWTGNSPLHFGNGTRLTVT.